The 12 T cell receptor beta chains reported below all come from one sample, sequenced in a study of regulatory T cells in long-lasting Graves disease. Arm-PCR of CDR3 regions and iRepertoire HTBI primers were the basis on which TCR beta libraries were built. TCRdb used MiXCR to reprocess the multiplex PCR reads, holding one entry per CDR3 protein. The sample has about 660,000 distinct CDR3 sequences, about 32% seen once; the top ten hold under 50%. The time point here: persistent/refractory GD, antithyroid drugs over 5 years with positive TRAb. The TCR library used RNA extracted from PBMCs. The material was peripheral blood mononuclear cells (PBMCs), obtained when the disease was refractory, from a patient treated with antithyroid drugs. Every receptor here comes from a female donor with Graves disease.

This clonotype came up a few times. The CDR3 here is CASSGPSGGQPQHF. The CDR3 DNA reads as TGTGCCAGCAGCGGCCCTTCGGGAGGTCAGCCCCAGCATTTT. V usage is TRBV7-9 and J usage is TRBJ1-5; D not resolved. Germline CDR1 SEHNR, CDR2 FQNEAQ (reference sequence). The CDR3 has 14 residues. The germline V and J ends were trimmed by 5 bases and 6 bases, with 14 bases remaining between them.

This chain links TRBV10-3 with TRBJ2-3, with 10 nucleotides matching TRBD1. This CDR3 comprises 13 residues. The J segment lost 7 bases and the V segment lost 8 bases, leaving 6 bases of the junction unmatched. Germline V gene data show CDR1 as ENHRY and CDR2 as SYGVKD. In DNA form, the CDR3 reads TGTGCCATCGAAGGACAGGGGGAAAATACGCAGTATTTT. Translation gives CAIEGQGENTQYF.

This clonotype was observed a few times. The V call is TRBV7-9, the J call TRBJ2-1; D call uncertain. With 5 bases removed from V and 0 bases from J, the gap between germline ends came to 5 bases. This CDR3 region has 13 residues. Germline loops: CDR1 SEHNR, CDR2 FQNEAQ (reference sequence). The CDR3: CASSPSSYNEQFF. The CDR3 nucleotides are TGTGCCAGCAGCCCAAGCTCCTACAATGAGCAGTTCTTC.

This clonotype was detected a few times. This rearrangement joins TRBV20-1 to TRBJ2-5; unclear D gene. The J call may be mistaken, given a closer DNA end match to TRBJ2-7. This CDR3 comprises 10 residues. Germline V gene sequence: CDR1 DFQATT, CDR2 SNEGSKA (reference sequence). CDR3 protein: CSVLVHEQYF. The CDR3 bases are TGCAGTGTTCTTGTACACGAGCAGTACTTC.

This clonotype was picked up one time. A much larger clone lies a single base off, so this may be a read error. The chain has TRBV2 and TRBJ1-6; the match to TRBD1 covers 12 bases. J lost 9 bases, V lost 4 bases, and 7 bases had no gene match. This CDR3 contains 16 residues. Per germline, CDR1 SNHLY and CDR2 FYNNEI. The CDR3 spells CASSGRDRGHSSPLHF. The CDR3 nucleotides are TGTGCCAGCAGTGGCAGGGACAGGGGGCACAGTTCACCCCTCCACTTT.

This clonotype has only a few counts. The V call is TRBV25-1, the J call TRBJ1-1; 9 bases line up with TRBD1. V shed 6 bases, J shed 13 bases, and the junction held 6 bases outside the gene matches. Germline lookup yields CDR1 MGHDK and CDR2 SYGVNS. This CDR3 spans 11 amino acids. The CDR3 nucleotides read TGTGCCAGCAGAGGACAGGGGAATGATTTCTTT. Translated: CASRGQGNDFF.

In its sample, this clonotype was seen a few times. The chain joins TRBV11-2 to TRBJ1-3; possibly TRBD1 for D (6 bases). Germline assignment: CDR1 SGHAT and CDR2 FQNNGV. The CDR3 has 16 residues. The germline V and J ends were trimmed by 2 bases and 0 bases, with 11 bases remaining between them. The chain's CDR3 is CASSLTGHSSGNTIYF. Written as DNA, the CDR3 is TGTGCCAGCAGCTTAACGGGACACTCCTCTGGAAACACCATATATTTT. The full variable domain, with the rest looked up from reference TRBV11-2 and TRBJ1-3, is EAGVAQSPRYKIIEKRQSVAFWCNPISGHATLYWYQQILGQGPKLLIQFQNNGVVDDSQLPKDRFSAERLKGVDSTLKIQPAKLEDSAVYLCASSLTGHSSGNTIYFGEGSWLTVV.

This clonotype has at least ten counts. The J gene is TRBJ1-5, the V gene TRBV12-3 or TRBV12-4; D remains ambiguous. Trimming removed 8 bases at V and 2 bases at J, with 10 bases between. The CDR3 totals 13 residues. CDR3 coding DNA: TGTGCCAGCGGTGAGGCCGGCAATCAGCCCCAGCATTTT. Its protein product is CASGEAGNQPQHF.

In its sample, this clonotype was seen a few times. The rearrangement links TRBV6-1 to TRBJ2-7; D unclear. The germline gives CDR1 MNHNS, CDR2 SASEGT. CDR3 length: 15 residues. V lost 3 bases to trimming and J lost 7 bases, with 19 bases between them. Written as DNA, the CDR3 is TGTGCCAGCAGTGAGGACCGCTTACCCTTTGAGGAGCAGTACTTC. It yields the protein CASSEDRLPFEEQYF.

V and J are TRBV15 and TRBJ1-2; possible D gene TRBD1, 6 bases. CDR1 and CDR2 from the germline V gene are LNHNV and YYDKDF (reference sequence). This CDR3 has 13 amino acids. Trimming stripped 9 bases from V and 2 bases from J, with 13 bases between. The CDR3 sequence: CATGHRGNYGYTF. The CDR3 DNA is TGTGCCACGGGACATCGGGGGAACTATGGCTACACCTTC.

This clonotype occurred a few times. J is TRBJ1-4 and V is TRBV6-6, with D maybe TRBD1 (5 bases). Germline assignment: CDR1 MNHNY and CDR2 SVGAGI (reference sequence). V shed 0 bases and J shed 0 bases, with 11 bases lying between them. The length of the CDR3 is 17 residues. The CDR3 protein is CASSYSGQGATNEKLFF. The CDR3 bases are TGTGCCAGCAGTTACTCGGGCCAGGGAGCAACTAATGAAAAACTGTTTTTT.

This chain uses TRBV25-1 with TRBJ1-1; TRBD1 aligns across 7 bases. J was trimmed by 3 bases and V by 5 bases; bases with no gene match: 9. Per germline, CDR1 MGHDK and CDR2 SYGVNS. The CDR3 is made up of 15 amino acids. CDR3 region: CASSKTQGGYTEAFF. CDR3 in DNA: TGTGCCAGCAGTAAGACTCAGGGGGGATACACTGAAGCTTTCTTT.